This T cell receptor beta chain emerged from a study of blood T cells in healthy people across ages. A sample-barcoded 5' primer and a J-beta primer mix were used in a second PCR of about 6 to 11 cycles. TCRdb recomputed calls from the 5' RACE reads with MiXCR, one row per CDR3 protein. The sample includes just under 900,000 distinct CDR3 sequences, about 28% of them seen just once. This clonotype was found a few times. The clonotype comes from a woman of 80 years or more in good health. Source material: blood.

CDR3 sequence (DNA): TGTGCCAGCAGTCGGGACAGAGGTACAAAGCTCCTAAAAGCCCCCAATGAGCAGTTCTTC. Protein product: CASSRDRGTKLLKAPNEQFF. The V and J genes are TRBV7-9 and TRBJ2-1; 7 bases are shared with TRBD1. The CDR3 spans 20 residues. The germline V gene has CDR1 SEHNR and CDR2 FQNEAQ (reference sequence). V shed 6 bases, J shed 6 bases, and the junction held 26 bases outside the gene matches. The full variable domain, its missing parts supplied by reference TRBV7-9 and TRBJ2-1, is DTGVSQNPRHKITKRGQNVTFRCDPISEHNRLYWYRQTLGQGPEFLTYFQNEAQLEKSRLLSDRFSAERPKGSFSTLEIQRTEQGDSAMYLCASSRDRGTKLLKAPNEQFFGPGTRLTVL.